In this sample, the clone carrying this T cell receptor (beta chain) turned up a few times. This sample was taken from a study of identical twins. TCRdb analysed the 5' RACE reads with MiXCR anew, one entry per CDR3 protein. The data contain 350,000 to 600,000 distinct CDR3 sequences, about 14% of them seen just once; the ten biggest clones take up around 0.57%. This CDR3 region has 17 residues. V lost 1 base to trimming and J lost 2 bases, with 16 bases between them. Germline V gene lookup returns CDR1 SGHRS and CDR2 YFSETQ. These data also featured in a second study, about yellow fever vaccine responses in identical twins.

The TCR originated in a woman between 18 and 29 years old in good health. Material for sequencing was CD4+ T cells sorted from blood. The rearrangement links TRBV5-1 to TRBJ2-1, with D possibly TRBD2 on 5 matching bases. The CDR3 DNA is TGCGCCAGCAGCTTGATCGGCCGCGGGTCTGCCTACAATGAGCAGTTCTTC. As protein: CASSLIGRGSAYNEQFF.